A selection of T cell receptor beta chains follows, all from one sample in a study of T-cell memory formation after mild COVID-19. TCRdb re-analysed the 5' RACE reads in MiXCR, keeping a single row per CDR3 protein. The table has roughly 600,000 distinct CDR3 sequences, roughly 17% seen once. The specimen sequenced was PBMCs or a T cell subset sorted from them (not recorded which). Receptor source: an adult woman who had mild COVID-19 (a few samples of this study predate the infection). Cell type and time point are not known. CDR3s include the opening cysteine and the closing phenylalanine or tryptophan. A D gene is named only where the DNA matches it firmly. Rows may omit the clone size; those that give it use once, few, many or a size class.

CDR3nt: TGCAGTGCTAGAAGGGGAGGGGGCACAGATACGCAGTATTTT
CDR3aa: CSARRGGGTDTQYF
v_gene: TRBV20-1
j_gene: TRBJ2-3
abundance: -
d_gene: TRBD2

CDR3nt: TGTGCCAGCAGCGGTCTTGGGATTAGCAATCAGCCCCAGCATTTT
CDR3aa: CASSGLGISNQPQHF
v_gene: TRBV2
j_gene: TRBJ1-5
abundance: many
d_gene: -

CDR3nt: TGTGCCAGCAGCCAAGTAGCGGGGGGTTCCTACAATGAGCAGTTCTTC
CDR3aa: CASSQVAGGSYNEQFF
v_gene: TRBV3-1
j_gene: TRBJ2-1
abundance: -
d_gene: TRBD2

CDR3nt: TGTGCCAGCAGTTTGGATGGAGGGACCCTCGGCACAGATACGCAGTATTTT
CDR3aa: CASSLDGGTLGTDTQYF
v_gene: TRBV6-2/TRBV6-3
j_gene: TRBJ2-3
abundance: -
d_gene: -

CDR3nt: TGTGCCTGGAGTGTACTCCCAGGGGGTTACTACGAGCAGTACTTC
CDR3aa: CAWSVLPGGYYEQYF
v_gene: TRBV30
j_gene: TRBJ2-7
abundance: -
d_gene: TRBD1

CDR3nt: TGTGCCAGCAGCTACCGCCCGGTCGCGGTCGGATATGGCTACACCTTC
CDR3aa: CASSYRPVAVGYGYTF
v_gene: TRBV6-5
j_gene: TRBJ1-2
abundance: -
d_gene: -

CDR3nt: TGTGCCAGCAGCCAAGTCGCTGGGACAGAGCAGTTCTTC
CDR3aa: CASSQVAGTEQFF
v_gene: TRBV4-2
j_gene: TRBJ2-1
abundance: -
d_gene: -

CDR3nt: TGTGCCTGGAGTAGCGGATACCAAGAGACCCAGTACTTC
CDR3aa: CAWSSGYQETQYF
v_gene: TRBV30
j_gene: TRBJ2-5
abundance: -
d_gene: -

CDR3nt: TGTGCCAGCCGACGTCCAGGACAGGGCCGCAATCAGCCCCAGCATTTT
CDR3aa: CASRRPGQGRNQPQHF
v_gene: TRBV2
j_gene: TRBJ1-5
abundance: -
d_gene: TRBD1

CDR3nt: TGTGCCAGCAGCTTACTTGCGGGCAACTACAATGAGCAGTTCTTC
CDR3aa: CASSLLAGNYNEQFF
v_gene: TRBV7-6
j_gene: TRBJ2-1
abundance: few
d_gene: -

CDR3nt: TGCGCCAGCAGTCACCGGGAGTCCTGTCGGGAGCAGTACTTC
CDR3aa: CASSHRESCREQYF
v_gene: TRBV23-1
j_gene: TRBJ2-7
abundance: few
d_gene: -

CDR3nt: TGTGCCAGCAGCTTGAGTACGGACTATGGCTACACCTTC
CDR3aa: CASSLSTDYGYTF
v_gene: TRBV5-5
j_gene: TRBJ1-2
abundance: few
d_gene: -

CDR3nt: TGTGCCAGCAGTGAGACAGCCGCCGGGACTGAAGCTTTCTTT
CDR3aa: CASSETAAGTEAFF
v_gene: TRBV27
j_gene: TRBJ1-1
abundance: few
d_gene: -

CDR3nt: TGTGCCAGCAGTGAATCGTGGACAGGGATTTATGAGCAGTTCTTC
CDR3aa: CASSESWTGIYEQFF
v_gene: TRBV25-1
j_gene: TRBJ2-1
abundance: -
d_gene: TRBD1

CDR3nt: TGTGCCAGCAGAGCCTTCGGGACAGGATACAATGAGCAGTTCTTC
CDR3aa: CASRAFGTGYNEQFF
v_gene: TRBV25-1
j_gene: TRBJ2-1
abundance: -
d_gene: TRBD1

CDR3nt: TGTGCCAGCAATCTATCGGGCAGACTTATCTATAGCACTGAAGCTTTCTTT
CDR3aa: CASNLSGRLIYSTEAFF
v_gene: TRBV27
j_gene: TRBJ1-1
abundance: few
d_gene: -

CDR3nt: TGCGCCAGCAGCCCCGGGACAGGGGGTATCGGGGAGCTGTTTTTT
CDR3aa: CASSPGTGGIGELFF
v_gene: TRBV5-1
j_gene: TRBJ2-2
abundance: few
d_gene: TRBD1

CDR3nt: TGCAGTGCTAGAGACTCACTAGTGGGAGATACGCAGTATTTT
CDR3aa: CSARDSLVGDTQYF
v_gene: TRBV20-1
j_gene: TRBJ2-3
abundance: few
d_gene: -

CDR3nt: TGCAGTGCACTTCCCGAGGGCCTCTACGAGCAGTACTTC
CDR3aa: CSALPEGLYEQYF
v_gene: TRBV20-1
j_gene: TRBJ2-7
abundance: -
d_gene: -

CDR3nt: TGTGCCAGCAGTTTTGGTAGGATGGGGGACACTGAAGCTTTCTTT
CDR3aa: CASSFGRMGDTEAFF
v_gene: TRBV27
j_gene: TRBJ1-1
abundance: -
d_gene: -

CDR3nt: TGCAGTGCTGCGCGTTGGGACAGGGGATACAATGAGCAGTTCTTC
CDR3aa: CSAARWDRGYNEQFF
v_gene: TRBV20-1
j_gene: TRBJ2-1
abundance: -
d_gene: TRBD1

CDR3nt: TGCAGCGTTGTGGTCTACGAGCAGTACTTC
CDR3aa: CSVVVYEQYF
v_gene: TRBV29-1
j_gene: TRBJ2-7
abundance: -
d_gene: -

CDR3nt: TGTGCCAGCAGCTTAGGAGATTCGTGGAGCACAGATACGCAGTATTTT
CDR3aa: CASSLGDSWSTDTQYF
v_gene: TRBV7-2
j_gene: TRBJ2-3
abundance: many
d_gene: -

CDR3nt: TGTGCCAGCAGCCCTGTGGGGGCCTATAATTCACCCCTCCACTTT
CDR3aa: CASSPVGAYNSPLHF
v_gene: TRBV12-3/TRBV12-4
j_gene: TRBJ1-6
abundance: -
d_gene: -

CDR3nt: TGCGCCAGCAGCTACGGACAGGGGTTGGATGAGCAGTTCTTC
CDR3aa: CASSYGQGLDEQFF
v_gene: TRBV5-1
j_gene: TRBJ2-1
abundance: -
d_gene: TRBD1

CDR3nt: TGCAGTGCCAAAGGGGTCGGGAGCAGTTCCAGTAGCACAGATACGCAGTATTTT
CDR3aa: CSAKGVGSSSSSTDTQYF
v_gene: TRBV20-1
j_gene: TRBJ2-3
abundance: -
d_gene: -

CDR3nt: TGTGCCAGTAGATTACTACAGGGGCCGAATGAGCAGTTCTTC
CDR3aa: CASRLLQGPNEQFF
v_gene: TRBV19
j_gene: TRBJ2-1
abundance: -
d_gene: TRBD1